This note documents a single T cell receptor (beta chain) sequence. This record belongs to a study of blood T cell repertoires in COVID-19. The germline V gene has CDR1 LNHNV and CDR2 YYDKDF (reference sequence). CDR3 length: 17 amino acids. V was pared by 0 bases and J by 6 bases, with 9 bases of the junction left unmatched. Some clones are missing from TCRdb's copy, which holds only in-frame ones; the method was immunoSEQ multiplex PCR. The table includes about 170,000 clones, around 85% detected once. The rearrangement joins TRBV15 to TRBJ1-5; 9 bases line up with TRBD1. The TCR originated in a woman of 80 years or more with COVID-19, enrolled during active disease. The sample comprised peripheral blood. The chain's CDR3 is CATSRDLGQGSGQPQHF. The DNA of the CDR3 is TGTGCCACCAGCAGAGATCTCGGACAGGGGAGCGGTCAGCCCCAGCATTTT.